This T cell receptor (beta chain) was recorded in a study of blood T cell repertoires in COVID-19. For the study at large: The United States, Italy and Spain were the sources of the acute and convalescent COVID-19 samples.

In the original workflow: Estimation of nucleated cell counts was performed using reference gene primer amplification. Using immunoSEQ multiplex PCR, the repertoire was profiled, and TCRdb retains in-frame clones only, with some absent. V, J and clone size were drawn from that table, and D and trimming were deduced from the DNA. The sample has 65,000 to 75,000 clones, about 80% seen once. Germline lookup yields CDR1 LNHDA and CDR2 SQIVND (reference sequence). The CDR3 contains 16 residues. The trim removed 3 bases at V and 1 base at J, leaving 6 bases unmatched. The chain uses TRBV19 and TRBJ2-1; 7 nucleotides match TRBD1. The origin of this receptor is a human donor in a cohort sampled during active COVID-19. The sample consisted of peripheral blood. The CDR3 region is CASSMTGLSSYNEQFF. The CDR3 nucleotides read TGTGCCAGTAGTATGACAGGGTTGAGTTCCTACAATGAGCAGTTCTTC.